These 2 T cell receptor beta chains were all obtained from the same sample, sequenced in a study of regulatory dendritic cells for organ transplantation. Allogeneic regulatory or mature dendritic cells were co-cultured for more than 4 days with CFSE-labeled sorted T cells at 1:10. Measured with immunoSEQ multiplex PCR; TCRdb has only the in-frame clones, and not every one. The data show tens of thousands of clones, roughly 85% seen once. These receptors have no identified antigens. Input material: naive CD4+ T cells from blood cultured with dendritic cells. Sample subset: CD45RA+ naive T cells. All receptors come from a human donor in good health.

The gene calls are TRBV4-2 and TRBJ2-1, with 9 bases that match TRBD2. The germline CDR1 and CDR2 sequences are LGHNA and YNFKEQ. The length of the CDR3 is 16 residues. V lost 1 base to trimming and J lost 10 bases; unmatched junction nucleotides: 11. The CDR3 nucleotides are TGTGCCAGCAGCCAAGTTTTCCTGGCGGGAGGGTCCGAGCAGTTCTTC. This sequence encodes CASSQVFLAGGSEQFF.

CDR3 DNA sequence: TGTGCCAGTACCCAAGGGGAATTGTTCGAGCAGTACTTC. Protein: CASTQGELFEQYF. The chain recombines TRBV19 with TRBJ2-7; a possible D gene is TRBD1 (5 bases). The V gene's germline CDR1 is LNHDA and CDR2 SQIVND (reference sequence). CDR3 length: 13 residues. V lost 7 bases, J lost 6 bases, and 16 bases lay in between.